The 28 T cell receptor beta chains in this list originate from one sample, sequenced in a study of T cells in Graves' hyperthyroidism and ophthalmopathy. Authors of the study amplified TCR beta CDR3 regions from RNA transcripts. The TCR CDR3 first-round RT-PCR relied on the HTBI primer set. TCRdb independently ran MiXCR on the multiplex PCR reads; one entry per CDR3 protein. Of some 510,000 distinct CDR3 sequences listed, around 21% were seen once; the top ten hold about a quarter. The source material was blood. Receptors originate from a man younger than 30 with Graves' hyperthyroidism.

The chain links TRBV28 to TRBJ1-2; TRBD1 matches 9 bases. This CDR3 has 13 residues. The germline V gene has CDR1 MDHEN and CDR2 SYDVKM. V dropped 4 bases and J dropped 8; count of bases not matched to a gene: 5. The CDR3 sequence: CASSSGTGSGYTF. For the CDR3, the DNA is TGTGCCAGCAGTTCCGGGACAGGGTCCGGCTACACCTTC.

This rearrangement joins TRBV7-2 to TRBJ2-7; the D is unclear. CDR1 is SGHTA, CDR2 FQGNSA, per germline. This CDR3 contains 13 residues. V was pared by 3 bases and J by 3 bases, with 9 bases between. CDR3 bases: TGTGCCAGCAGCTTTCAACCGGACTACGAGCAGTACTTC. It encodes CASSFQPDYEQYF. The complete variable domain, with remaining parts taken from reference TRBV7-2 and TRBJ2-7, reads GAGVSQSPSNKVTEKGKDVELRCDPISGHTALYWYRQSLGQGLEFLIYFQGNSAPDKSGLPSDRFSAERTGGSVSTLTIQRTQQEDSAVYLCASSFQPDYEQYFGPGTRLTVT.

This clonotype was found a few times. The gene calls are TRBV12-3 or TRBV12-4 and TRBJ2-7; 9 bases agree with TRBD1. This CDR3 contains 13 residues. Trimming removed 6 bases from V and 7 bases from J; junction bases left unmatched: 7. This CDR3 is CASRGTGTREQYF. DNA for the CDR3: TGTGCCAGCAGGGGGACAGGGACCAGAGAGCAGTACTTC.

This clonotype was seen many times. The chain joins TRBV4-1 to TRBJ2-2, with D maybe TRBD2 (6 bases). This CDR3 region has 16 residues. Germline CDR1 and CDR2: MGHRA and YSYEKL. The V and J ends lost 2 bases and 2 bases respectively, with 12 bases between them. The chain's CDR3 is CASSQRGGSNTGELFF. The CDR3, as DNA: TGCGCCAGCAGCCAAAGAGGAGGGAGTAACACCGGGGAGCTGTTTTTT.

In this sample, this clonotype turned up many times. DNA for the CDR3: TGTGCCAGCAGTTTATTTTCGTGGAACCAGCAGTACTTC. Protein: CASSLFSWNQQYF. The J gene is TRBJ2-7, the V gene TRBV28; D is uncertain. V dropped 1 base and J dropped 8 bases, with 12 bases sitting between them. This CDR3 has 13 residues. The germline V gene encodes CDR1 MDHEN and CDR2 SYDVKM.

The chain recombines TRBV19 with TRBJ1-5, with 9 positions matching TRBD1. Germline CDR1 reads LNHDA; CDR2 reads SQIVND (reference sequence). The CDR3 length is 17 residues. The V gene end was trimmed by 3 bases and the J gene end by 0 bases; junction bases not matched to a gene: 6. CDR3 DNA: TGTGCCAGTAGTATCACCGGACAGGGGAGTAGCAATCAGCCCCAGCATTTT. This translates into CASSITGQGSSNQPQHF.

This clonotype was seen repeatedly, ten times or more. V usage is TRBV6-5 and J usage is TRBJ1-3; D possibly corresponds to TRBD1 (5 bases). Germline assignment: CDR1 MNHEY and CDR2 SVGAGI. The V gene lost 0 bases and the J gene lost 4 bases, with 10 bases spanning the gap. CDR3 length: 15 residues. CDR3 region: CASSYSRDGGNTIYF. The CDR3 bases are TGTGCCAGCAGTTACTCTCGGGACGGAGGAAACACCATATATTTT.

This chain connects TRBV24-1 to TRBJ2-5; TRBD1 matches at 8 bases. Unmatched junction bases numbered 5, after V lost 2 bases and J lost 4 bases. This CDR3 has 15 amino acids. From germline, CDR1 is KGHDR and CDR2 SFDVKD. CDR3 in amino acids: CATSDSGQVGETQYF. The CDR3 bases are TGTGCCACCAGTGATTCGGGACAGGTGGGAGAGACCCAGTACTTC.

This clonotype was observed many times. The V and J genes are TRBV4-1 and TRBJ2-5, with D perhaps assigned TRBD1 or TRBD2 (5 bases each). The V gene's germline CDR1 is MGHRA and CDR2 YSYEKL. The CDR3 is 14 residues long. Deletions cut 3 bases from V and 3 bases from J, with 11 bases between. The CDR3 bases are TGCGCCAGCAGCCAGGGGGTTAGGGAAGAGACCCAGTACTTC. Protein sequence: CASSQGVREETQYF.

This clonotype was seen many times. The chain combines TRBV5-1 with TRBJ1-1; no clear D gene. The V end lost 0 bases, the J end lost 5 bases, and 8 bases lay between the germline ends. The CDR3 is 13 amino acids. CDR1 SGHRS and CDR2 YFSETQ come from the germline V gene. CDR3: CASSLELGTEAFF. CDR3 nucleotide sequence: TGCGCCAGCAGCTTGGAGCTGGGAACTGAAGCTTTCTTT.

At least ten counts were recorded for this clonotype. The chain employs TRBV11-2 and TRBJ2-7; D not resolved. CDR1 SGHAT and CDR2 FQNNGV come from the germline V gene. This CDR3 contains 13 residues. Trimming removed 5 bases from V and 3 bases from J, with 11 bases in between. The CDR3 region is CASSPPGFYEQYF. In DNA, the CDR3 is TGTGCCAGCAGCCCCCCAGGATTCTACGAGCAGTACTTC.

This clonotype was recorded at least ten times. The gene calls are TRBV6-5 and TRBJ1-2; TRBD1 might be the D (5 bases). This CDR3 comprises 13 residues. Germline assignment: CDR1 MNHEY and CDR2 SVGAGI. V was shortened by 7 bases and J by 4 bases, with 13 bases between the two germline ends. CDR3 DNA: TGTGCCAGCACCGGGGACGAGCTCTATGGCTACACCTTC. Translated: CASTGDELYGYTF.

This clonotype was counted at least ten times. The rearrangement uses TRBV6-5 and TRBJ1-1; tentative D call: TRBD1 (5 bases). V was pared by 5 bases and J by 1 base, with 11 bases between. This CDR3 is built from 14 residues. Looked up from germline, CDR1 is MNHEY and CDR2 is SVGAGI. CDR3 nucleotides: TGTGCCAGCAGTCGAGGGGTGGCGAACACTGAAGCTTTCTTT. This sequence encodes CASSRGVANTEAFF.

At least ten counts were recorded for this clonotype. This chain uses TRBV20-1 with TRBJ1-2; 11 nucleotides align to TRBD1. J was trimmed by 6 bases and V by 6 bases; bases with no gene match: 3. CDR3 length equals 12 residues. Germline-derived CDR1 and CDR2 are DFQATT and SNEGSKA (reference sequence). This chain's CDR3 is CSATGQGDGYTF. CDR3 nucleotides: TGCAGTGCGACGGGACAGGGGGATGGCTACACCTTC.

This clonotype was picked up many times. CDR3 nucleotides: TGTGCCAGCAGTCTCGGATCCGGGGGATACTACGAGCAGTACTTC. This codes for CASSLGSGGYYEQYF. The V gene is TRBV6-5, the J gene TRBJ2-7, with D possibly being TRBD2 (6 bases). Trimming took 5 bases from V and 3 from J, leaving 17 bases between them. The CDR3 covers 15 residues. Germline loops: CDR1 MNHEY, CDR2 SVGAGI.

This clonotype was counted many times. The chain couples TRBV20-1 to TRBJ2-5, with a tentative D call TRBD1 (5 bases). CDR1 is DFQATT, CDR2 SNEGSKA, per germline (reference sequence). The V end lost 6 bases, the J end lost 2 bases, and 13 bases lay between the germline ends. This CDR3 has 13 amino acids. As DNA, the CDR3 is TGCAGTGCCCTGACAGAATTACAAGAGACCCAGTACTTC. Its translation is CSALTELQETQYF.

This clonotype was seen at least ten times. The V gene is TRBV6-1, the J gene TRBJ2-7, with D uncertain. In germline, CDR1 is MNHNS, CDR2 SASEGT. There are 14 residues in the CDR3. V lost 2 bases, J lost 2 bases, and 10 bases lay in between. The CDR3 reads CASSEQFTTYEQYF. The CDR3 region has the DNA TGTGCCAGCAGTGAACAGTTTACCACCTACGAGCAGTACTTC.

This clonotype turned up a few times. The chain employs TRBV7-2 and TRBJ1-3; D unresolved. The germline V and J ends were trimmed by 1 base and 4 bases, with 8 bases remaining between them. CDR1 is SGHTA and CDR2 is FQGNSA in the germline V gene. The CDR3 length is 14 residues. CDR3 residues: CASSLGLLGNTIYF. The CDR3 DNA reads TGTGCCAGCAGCTTAGGACTTCTAGGAAACACCATATATTTT.

This clonotype was detected a few times. The rearrangement links TRBV20-1 to TRBJ2-7; D remains unclear. The V and J ends lost 3 bases and 4 bases respectively, with 13 bases between them. From germline, CDR1 is DFQATT and CDR2 SNEGSKA (reference sequence). This CDR3 region has 13 residues. The CDR3 bases are TGCAGTGCTAGCGACGGGCCCGTTTACGAGCAGTACTTC. This codes for CSASDGPVYEQYF.

This clonotype was counted at least ten times. The CDR3 DNA is TGTGCCAGCAGTTACTGGGGGGGAGGGGGCGATGGCTACACCTTC. It is translated as CASSYWGGGGDGYTF. The J gene is TRBJ1-2, the V gene TRBV6-5, with 7 bases aligning to TRBD1. Germline V gene lookup returns CDR1 MNHEY and CDR2 SVGAGI. This CDR3 has 15 amino acids. Trimming removed 1 base from V and 6 bases from J; junction bases left unmatched: 8.

This clonotype was found a few times. The V gene is TRBV30, the J gene TRBJ1-1, with unresolved D. Germline V gives CDR1 GTSNPN, CDR2 SVGIG (reference sequence). The CDR3 covers 11 residues. The V gene lost 4 bases and the J gene lost 6 bases, with 9 bases spanning the gap. The CDR3 nucleotides read TGTGCCTGGACGGGTAATGCTGAAGCTTTCTTT. Residues: CAWTGNAEAFF.

This clonotype was counted ten times or more. This may stem from a read error, because a much larger clone lies one nucleotide away. This chain connects TRBV20-1 to TRBJ1-1, with 7 bases aligning to TRBD1. In germline, CDR1 is DFQATT, CDR2 SNEGSKA (reference sequence). There are 12 residues in the CDR3. The CDR3 nucleotides read TGCAGTGTGCCGGACAGGAACACTGAAGCTCTCTTT. Protein: CSVPDRNTEALF.

The chain combines TRBV12-3 or TRBV12-4 with TRBJ1-5; TRBD1 might be the D (5 bases). V was cut by 3 bases and J by 0 bases, with 12 bases left in between. CDR3 length equals 16 residues. The CDR3 DNA is TGTGCCAGCAGTTTCCGGGGCCAGAATAGCAATCAGCCCCAGCATTTT. Protein: CASSFRGQNSNQPQHF.

The gene calls are TRBV20-1 and TRBJ2-5; no reliable D call. Trimming cost V 6 bases and J 1 base, with 12 bases left between them. Germline CDR1 and CDR2: DFQATT and SNEGSKA (reference sequence). The CDR3 totals 13 residues. This CDR3 reads CSAARTAQETQYF. The CDR3 bases are TGCAGTGCGGCAAGGACGGCCCAAGAGACCCAGTACTTC.

This clonotype was found many times. The J gene is TRBJ2-7, the V gene TRBV27, with TRBD1 identical over 7 bases. From germline, CDR1 is MNHEY and CDR2 SMNVEV (reference sequence). Germline trimming cut 2 bases from V and 5 bases from J; bases unmatched to any gene: 3. The CDR3 consists of 13 residues. The CDR3 DNA sequence: TGTGCCAGCAGTTTACCAGGGGGACACGAGCAGTACTTC. Translated, it gives CASSLPGGHEQYF.

V and J are TRBV3-1 and TRBJ2-5; 7 bases are a match to TRBD2. The CDR3 totals 15 residues. CDR1 is LGHDT and CDR2 is YNNKEL in the germline V gene (reference sequence). Trimming cost V 7 bases and J 3 bases; bases outside gene matches: 11. The CDR3 is CASIQGGGTKETQYF. CDR3 DNA: TGTGCCAGCATCCAGGGCGGGGGAACCAAAGAGACCCAGTACTTC.

This clonotype was detected many times. The gene calls are TRBV11-1 and TRBJ2-5; D may be TRBD1 (6 bases). There are 15 residues in the CDR3. Germline V CDR1 and CDR2: SGHAT, FQDESV (reference sequence). Deletions cut 1 base from V and 4 bases from J, with 13 bases between. The CDR3 spells CASSLGTVEVETQYF. Written as DNA, the CDR3 is TGTGCCAGCAGCTTAGGGACAGTGGAGGTAGAGACCCAGTACTTC.

This clonotype has a count of ten or more. The chain is built from TRBV11-2 and TRBJ1-1; no definite D call. The CDR3 runs to 18 residues. Germline CDR1 is SGHAT and CDR2 is FQNNGV. Trimming took 0 bases from V and 4 from J, leaving 21 bases between them. The DNA of the CDR3 is TGTGCCAGCAGCTTAGATGTAATGTGGGCCCGCGGAGGCACTGAAGCTTTCTTT. Its translation: CASSLDVMWARGGTEAFF.